The 2 T cell receptor beta chains given below trace back to one sample, sequenced in a study of shared clonotypes between healthy human individuals. Measured with immunoSEQ multiplex PCR; TCRdb has only the in-frame clones, and not every one. The data contain about 230,000 clones, 50% to 75% of them singletons. Sequencing was done on a sample of memory CD4+ T cells sorted from blood. As to subset: CD45RA-negative fraction. These receptors all stem from a man aged 30-40 years in good health.

J is TRBJ2-2 and V is TRBV27, with D possibly being TRBD1 (5 bases). The CDR3 length is 13 residues. V lost 7 bases and J 2 bases, leaving 8 bases between the germline ends. The germline V gene encodes CDR1 MNHEY and CDR2 SMNVEV (reference sequence). CDR3 sequence: CASKTANTGELFF. The CDR3 nucleotides read TGTGCCAGCAAGACAGCTAACACCGGGGAGCTGTTTTTT.

V and J are TRBV18 and TRBJ2-6; D tentatively fits TRBD1 or TRBD2 (5 bases each). V was trimmed by 5 bases and J by 4 bases, leaving 18 bases between them. The CDR3 extends over 17 amino acids. Germline CDR1 reads KGHSH; CDR2 reads LQKENI. CDR3 in DNA: TGTGCCAGCTCATCAAAAGGCCCAGGGACCGGGGCCAACGTCCTGACTTTC. As protein: CASSSKGPGTGANVLTF.